These T cell receptor beta chains were read from a single sample in a study of control samples from healthy donors and cancer patients. This table comes from immunoSEQ multiplex PCR, and its TCRdb copy is limited to in-frame clones, with some not included. The sample includes about 34,000 clones, 85% to 90% of them seen just once. The sample was PBMCs. These receptors all stem from a woman aged 40 to 50 with lung cancer. Both conserved end residues are part of each CDR3. The D gene is left open where the match is weak. Size is stated for part of the rows, as once, few or many counts, or as a class when the clone is expanded.

>12|.|once|TRBJ1-1|TRBV2
CASSVRNTEAFF
TGTGCCAGCAGTGTAAGGAACACTGAAGCTTTCTTT
>15|TRBD1|.|TRBJ2-5|TRBV2
CASRTGQFSSTTQYF
TGTGCCAGCAGGACGGGACAGTTCTCGTCCACGACCCAGTACTTC
>18|TRBD2|.|TRBJ2-1|TRBV28
CASSLSSGGTLGYNEQFF
TGTGCCAGCAGTTTATCTAGCGGGGGGACCCTGGGATACAATGAGCAGTTCTTC
>16|TRBD1|.|TRBJ1-2|TRBV10-3
CAISAGQGTRTYGYTF
TGTGCCATCAGTGCGGGACAGGGAACCAGAACTTATGGCTACACCTTC
>17|.|.|TRBJ1-5|TRBV12-1
CASSKPGQVDGNQPQHF
TGTGCCAGCAGCAAGCCGGGACAAGTTGATGGCAATCAGCCCCAGCATTTT
>12|.|.|TRBJ2-1|TRBV12-3/TRBV12-4
CASSLAEGVQFF
TGTGCCAGCAGTTTAGCAGAAGGTGTGCAGTTCTTC
>11|.|.|TRBJ2-3|TRBV5-4
CASTLGSTQYF
TGTGCCAGCACCCTAGGGTCGACGCAGTATTTT
>15|.|.|TRBJ2-5|TRBV11-2
CASSLLGGRGETQYF
TGTGCCAGCAGCTTATTGGGGGGGCGGGGAGAGACCCAGTACTTC
>14|.|.|TRBJ2-1|TRBV6-2/TRBV6-3
CASSKTGSYNEQFF
TGTGCCAGCAGCAAGACAGGATCCTACAATGAGCAGTTCTTC
>16|.|.|TRBJ2-7|TRBV6-2/TRBV6-3
CASTPTDTGSSYEQYF
TGTGCCAGCACCCCGACAGATACCGGAAGCTCCTACGAGCAGTACTTC
>15|TRBD2|.|TRBJ2-3|TRBV19
CASRPLGGGTDTQYF
TGTGCCAGTCGCCCTCTCGGGGGGGGCACAGATACGCAGTATTTT
>15|TRBD1|.|TRBJ2-2|TRBV7-6
CASSLATRGTGELFF
TGTGCCAGCAGCTTAGCGACCAGGGGGACCGGGGAGCTGTTTTTT